This T cell receptor beta chain was found in a study of T-cell reconstitution after alpha-beta-depleted transplantation in children. V lost 4 bases and J lost 6; bases outside the gene matches: 11. Germline CDR1 reads DFQATT; CDR2 reads SNEGSKA (reference sequence). The CDR3 totals 15 residues. In its sample, this clonotype was seen many times. Unique molecular identifiers were built into the TCRbeta library. TCRdb re-called the PCR reads with MiXCR, one entry per CDR3 protein. The table has hundreds of thousands of distinct CDR3 sequences, approximately 15% seen once. The chain carries TRBV20-1 and TRBJ2-1, with 8 bases fitting TRBD2. Source: PBMCs from the stem cell graft donor, taken from the stem cell graft. The TCR comes from a human donor who donated a stem cell graft to a child with acute myeloid leukemia. The CDR3 sequence: CSATRGGSGLNEQFF. The CDR3 nucleotides read TGCAGTGCTACCCGGGGGGGTTCAGGCCTCAATGAGCAGTTCTTC.